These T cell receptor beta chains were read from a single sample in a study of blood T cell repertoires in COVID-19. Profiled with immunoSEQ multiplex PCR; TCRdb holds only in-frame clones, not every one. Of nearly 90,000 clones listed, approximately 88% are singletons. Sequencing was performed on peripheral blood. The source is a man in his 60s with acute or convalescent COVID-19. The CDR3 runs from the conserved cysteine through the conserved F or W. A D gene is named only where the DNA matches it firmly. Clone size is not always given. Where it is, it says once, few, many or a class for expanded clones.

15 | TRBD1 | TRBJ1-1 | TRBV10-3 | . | CAITDKQGARTEAFF | TGTGCCATCACCGATAAACAGGGGGCGAGGACTGAAGCTTTCTTT
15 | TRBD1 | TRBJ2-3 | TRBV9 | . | CASSVDTGASDTQYF | TGTGCCAGCAGCGTAGACACAGGGGCCTCAGATACGCAGTATTTT
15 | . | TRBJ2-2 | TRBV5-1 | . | CASSLGGANTGELFF | TGCGCCAGCAGCTTGGGGGGCGCGAATACCGGGGAGCTGTTTTTT
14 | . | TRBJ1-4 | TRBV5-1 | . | CASSYQGINEKLFF | TGCGCCAGCAGCTACCAGGGAATTAATGAAAAACTGTTTTTT
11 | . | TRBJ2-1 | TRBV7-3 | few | CASSHQNEQFF | TGTGCCAGCAGCCATCAGAATGAGCAGTTCTTC
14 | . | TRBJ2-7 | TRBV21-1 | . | CASSGRDCAREQYF | TGTGCCAGCAGCGGCCGGGACTGCGCCCGCGAGCAGTACTTC
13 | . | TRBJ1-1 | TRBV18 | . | CASLDSTDTEAFF | TGTGCCAGCTTGGACAGTACAGACACTGAAGCTTTCTTT
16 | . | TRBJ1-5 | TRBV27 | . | CASSLVGARSNQPQHF | TGTGCCAGCAGTTTAGTGGGGGCTCGAAGCAATCAGCCCCAGCATTTT
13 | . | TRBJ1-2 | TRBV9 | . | CASSIDESYGYTF | TGTGCCAGCAGCATAGACGAGAGCTATGGCTACACCTTC
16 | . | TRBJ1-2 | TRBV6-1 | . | CASSEAISNRYYGYTF | TGTGCCAGCAGTGAAGCGATCTCCAACAGGTACTATGGCTACACCTTC
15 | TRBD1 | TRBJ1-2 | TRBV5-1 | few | CASSSGQGGNYGYTF | TGCGCCAGCAGCTCCGGACAGGGGGGGAACTATGGCTACACCTTC
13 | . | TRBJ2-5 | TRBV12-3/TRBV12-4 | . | CASSLGLAETQYF | TGTGCCAGCAGTTTAGGGCTAGCAGAGACCCAGTACTTC
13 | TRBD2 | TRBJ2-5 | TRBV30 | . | CAWRGGRQETQYF | TGTGCCTGGAGGGGAGGGCGGCAAGAGACCCAGTACTTC
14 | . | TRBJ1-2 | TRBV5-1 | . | CASSLDAGMYGYTF | TGCGCCAGCAGCTTGGACGCAGGGATGTATGGCTACACCTTC
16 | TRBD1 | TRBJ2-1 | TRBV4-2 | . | CASSQEGTGVSNEQFF | TGTGCCAGCAGCCAAGAAGGGACAGGGGTCAGCAATGAGCAGTTCTTC
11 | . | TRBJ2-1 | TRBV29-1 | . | CRVVVGNEQFF | TGCAGGGTTGTAGTCGGGAATGAGCAGTTCTTC
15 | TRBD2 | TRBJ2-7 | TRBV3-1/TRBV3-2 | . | CASSQGLAGYYEQYF | TGTGCCAGCAGCCAAGGACTAGCGGGCTACTACGAGCAGTACTTC
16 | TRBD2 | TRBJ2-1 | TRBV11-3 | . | CASSLGGLAGYNEQFF | TGTGCCAGCAGCTTAGGTGGACTAGCGGGGTACAATGAGCAGTTCTTC
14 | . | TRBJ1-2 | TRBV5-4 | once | CASSLVQSSYGYTF | TGTGCCAGCAGCTTGGTACAGAGTTCCTATGGCTACACCTTC
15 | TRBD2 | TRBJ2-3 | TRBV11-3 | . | CASSLEGGLVSTQYF | TGTGCCAGCAGCTTAGAAGGGGGACTAGTGTCTACGCAGTATTTT
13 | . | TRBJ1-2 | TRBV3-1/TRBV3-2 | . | CASSQGADYGYTF | TGTGCCAGCAGCCAAGGGGCTGACTATGGCTACACCTTC
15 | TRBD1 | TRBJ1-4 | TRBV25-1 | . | CASTLPRTGEEKLFF | TGTGCCAGCACCCTTCCCAGGACAGGGGAGGAAAAACTGTTTTTT
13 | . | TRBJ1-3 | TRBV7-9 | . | CASSLDSGNTIYF | TGTGCCAGCAGCTTAGACAGTGGAAACACCATATATTTT
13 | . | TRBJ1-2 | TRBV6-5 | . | CASTTSKIYGYTF | TGTGCCAGCACAACTAGCAAAATCTATGGCTACACCTTC
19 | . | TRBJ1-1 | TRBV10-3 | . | CAISESAGGRGTGVTEAFF | TGTGCCATCAGTGAGTCGGCGGGAGGAAGGGGCACGGGAGTCACTGAAGCTTTCTTT
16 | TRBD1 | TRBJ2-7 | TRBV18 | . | CASSPSRPGGPYEQYF | TGTGCCAGCTCACCATCTCGCCCAGGGGGCCCCTACGAGCAGTACTTC
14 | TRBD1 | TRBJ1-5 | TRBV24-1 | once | CATSDLQGDQPQHF | TGTGCCACCAGTGATTTACAGGGGGATCAGCCCCAGCATTTT
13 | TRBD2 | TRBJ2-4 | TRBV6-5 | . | CASRSTGGNIQYF | TGTGCCAGTCGTTCCACCGGGGGGAACATTCAGTACTTC
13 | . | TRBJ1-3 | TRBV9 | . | CASGQPSGNTIYF | TGTGCCAGTGGACAGCCCTCTGGAAACACCATATATTTT
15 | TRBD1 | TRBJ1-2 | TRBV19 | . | CASSFRKTGEYGYTF | TGTGCCAGTAGTTTCAGGAAGACAGGGGAGTATGGCTACACCTTC
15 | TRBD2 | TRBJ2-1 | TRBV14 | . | CASSQWSGSGDEQFF | TGTGCCAGCAGCCAGTGGAGCGGGAGTGGCGATGAGCAGTTCTTC
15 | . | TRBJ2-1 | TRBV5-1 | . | CASSARSRSYNEQFF | TGCGCCAGCAGCGCAAGGAGTAGAAGCTACAATGAGCAGTTCTTC
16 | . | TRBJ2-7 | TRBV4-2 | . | CASSQAGSDGLYEQYF | TGTGCCAGCAGCCAAGCCGGAAGCGACGGCCTCTACGAGCAGTACTTC
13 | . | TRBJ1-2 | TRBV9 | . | CASSAELPYGYTF | TGTGCCAGCAGCGCGGAGCTACCCTATGGCTACACCTTC
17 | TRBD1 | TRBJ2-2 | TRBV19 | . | CASSTRSGTGSAGELFF | TGTGCCAGTAGTACGAGGTCCGGGACAGGGTCGGCCGGGGAGCTGTTTTTT
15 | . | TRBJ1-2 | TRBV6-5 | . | CASSAHDGGFQGYTF | TGTGCCAGCAGCGCTCACGACGGCGGGTTTCAGGGCTACACCTTC
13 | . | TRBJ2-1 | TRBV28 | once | CASSRDSYNEQFF | TGTGCCAGCAGCCGGGACTCCTACAATGAGCAGTTCTTC
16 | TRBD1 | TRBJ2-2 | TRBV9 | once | CASSVGSTGGTGELFF | TGTGCCAGCAGCGTAGGGTCGACAGGGGGTACCGGGGAGCTGTTTTTT
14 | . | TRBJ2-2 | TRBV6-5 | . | CASSPPQNTGELFF | TGTGCCAGCAGTCCCCCCCAGAACACCGGGGAGCTGTTTTTT
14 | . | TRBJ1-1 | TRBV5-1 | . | CASRVIPENTEAFF | TGCGCCAGCAGGGTAATCCCAGAGAACACTGAAGCTTTCTTT
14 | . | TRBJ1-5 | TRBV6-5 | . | CASHGRYSNQPQHF | TGTGCCAGCCACGGGAGATATAGCAATCAGCCCCAGCATTTT
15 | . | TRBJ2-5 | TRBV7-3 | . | CASSLMGRSDETQYF | TGTGCCAGCAGCTTAATGGGCCGGTCGGATGAGACCCAGTACTTC
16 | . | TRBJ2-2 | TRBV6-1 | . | CASSEWYRSNTGELFF | TGTGCCAGCAGTGAATGGTACAGATCGAACACCGGGGAGCTGTTTTTT
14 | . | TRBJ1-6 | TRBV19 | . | CASSTSRGDSPLHF | TGTGCCAGTAGTACTTCTCGGGGGGATTCACCCCTCCACTTT
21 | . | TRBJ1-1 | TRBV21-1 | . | CASSKLQGVGRTNHKNTEAFF | TGTGCCAGCAGCAAACTCCAGGGGGTGGGCAGGACAAACCATAAGAACACTGAAGCTTTCTTT
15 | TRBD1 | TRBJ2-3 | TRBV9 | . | CASSPRDRATDTQYF | TGTGCCAGCAGCCCACGGGACAGGGCCACAGATACGCAGTATTTT
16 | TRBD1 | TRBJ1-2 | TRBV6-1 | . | CASSEALGTDLMGYTF | TGTGCCAGCAGTGAAGCGCTAGGGACAGACCTCATGGGCTACACCTTC
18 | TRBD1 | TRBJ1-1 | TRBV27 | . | CASSSSPGTGSMNTEAFF | TGTGCCAGCAGTTCGAGTCCCGGGACAGGGAGTATGAACACTGAAGCTTTCTTT
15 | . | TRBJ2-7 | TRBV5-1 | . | CASSLGAGGVYEQYF | TGCGCCAGCAGCTTGGGAGCGGGCGGGGTTTACGAGCAGTACTTC
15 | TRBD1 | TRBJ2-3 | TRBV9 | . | CASSPDRVASDTQYF | TGTGCCAGCAGCCCAGACAGGGTGGCTTCAGATACGCAGTATTTT
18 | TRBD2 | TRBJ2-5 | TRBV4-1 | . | CASSQGLGLAGEQETQYF | TGCGCCAGCAGCCAAGGTTTGGGGCTAGCGGGAGAACAAGAGACCCAGTACTTC
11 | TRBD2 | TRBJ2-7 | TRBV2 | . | CASGGAYEQYF | TGTGCCAGCGGGGGGGCCTACGAGCAGTACTTC
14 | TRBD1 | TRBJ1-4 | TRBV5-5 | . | CASSPQGINEKLFF | TGTGCCAGCAGCCCACAGGGGATTAATGAAAAACTGTTTTTT
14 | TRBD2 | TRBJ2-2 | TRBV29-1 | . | CSVEPLADTGELFF | TGCAGCGTTGAACCCCTAGCGGACACCGGGGAGCTGTTTTTT
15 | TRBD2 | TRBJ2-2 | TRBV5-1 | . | CASRASGANTGELFF | TGCGCCAGCAGGGCCAGCGGGGCGAACACCGGGGAGCTGTTTTTT
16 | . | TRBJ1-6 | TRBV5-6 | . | CASSPGRSSYNSPLHF | TGTGCCAGCAGCCCAGGGAGGAGCTCCTATAATTCACCCCTCCACTTT
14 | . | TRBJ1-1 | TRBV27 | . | CASSLSGEHGKAFF | TGTGCCAGCAGTCTCTCGGGGGAACACGGGAAAGCTTTCTTT
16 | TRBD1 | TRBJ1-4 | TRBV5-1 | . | CASSLKPSGQNEKLFF | TGCGCCAGCAGCTTGAAACCGTCGGGACAGAATGAAAAACTGTTTTTT